This T cell receptor (beta chain) is drawn from a study of response to subunit inactivated influenza vaccine. TCRdb itself ran the RT-PCR reads through MiXCR, one entry per CDR3 protein. This sample has about 310,000 distinct CDR3 sequences; approximately 23% occur once, and the top ten carry 10%. Overall study findings and caveats: Authors suggested seasonal influenza vaccinations each recruit few new T cells.

This clonotype was counted only a few times. The antigen is unknown. Source: PBMCs from blood, taken approximately 22 months after vaccination. The sequence came from a man between 50 and 69 years old who received an inactivated influenza vaccine.

The DNA for the CDR3 is TGTGCCAGCAGCCAAGGTCGACGCACTAGCACAGATACGCAGTATTTT. Encoded protein: CASSQGRRTSTDTQYF. The rearrangement joins TRBV4-2 to TRBJ2-3; D remains ambiguous. Germline V gene sequence: CDR1 LGHNA, CDR2 YNFKEQ. Trimming stripped 1 base from V and 0 bases from J, with 11 bases between. The CDR3 is made up of 16 amino acids.